The source of this T cell receptor beta chain is a study of blood T cells in healthy people across ages. Study findings and constraints: The study regarded diversity estimates from one million T cells as underestimates.

The use of a sample-barcoded 5' primer and a J-beta primer mix characterized a second PCR of about 6 to 12 cycles. TCRdb reanalysed the 5' RACE reads using MiXCR and keeps one entry per CDR3 protein. The data hold fewer than 1.5 million distinct CDR3 sequences, with around two fifths observed a single time. Trimming cost V 0 bases and J 4 bases, with 12 bases left between them. CDR1 ENHRY and CDR2 SYGVKD come from the germline V gene. The CDR3 spans 15 residues. As for this clonotype: The antigen is unknown.

Sequencing input: blood. This sequence originates from a woman aged 18 to 35 in good health. The rearrangement uses TRBV10-3 and TRBJ1-2; D perhaps matches TRBD1 (5 bases). CDR3 loop: CAISESGREAYGYTF. The CDR3 DNA follows: TGTGCCATCAGTGAGTCAGGCAGGGAGGCCTATGGCTACACCTTC.